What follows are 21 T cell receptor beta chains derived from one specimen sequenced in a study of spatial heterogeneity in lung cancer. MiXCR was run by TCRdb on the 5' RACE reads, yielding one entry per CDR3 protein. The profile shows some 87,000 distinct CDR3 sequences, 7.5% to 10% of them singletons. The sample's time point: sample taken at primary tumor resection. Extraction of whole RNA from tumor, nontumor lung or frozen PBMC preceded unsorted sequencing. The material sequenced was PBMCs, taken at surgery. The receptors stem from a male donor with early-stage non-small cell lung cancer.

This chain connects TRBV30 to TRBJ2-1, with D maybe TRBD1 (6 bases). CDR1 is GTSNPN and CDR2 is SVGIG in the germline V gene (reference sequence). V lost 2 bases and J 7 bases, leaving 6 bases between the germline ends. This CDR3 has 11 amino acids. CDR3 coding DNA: TGTGCCTGGAGTAGGGGGAATGAGCAGTTCTTC. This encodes CAWSRGNEQFF. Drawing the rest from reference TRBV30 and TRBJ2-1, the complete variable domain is SQTIHQWPATLVQPVGSPLSLECTVEGTSNPNLYWYRQAAGRGLQLLFYSVGIGQISSEVPQNLSASRPQDRQFILSSKKLLLSDSGFYLCAWSRGNEQFFGPGTRLTVL.

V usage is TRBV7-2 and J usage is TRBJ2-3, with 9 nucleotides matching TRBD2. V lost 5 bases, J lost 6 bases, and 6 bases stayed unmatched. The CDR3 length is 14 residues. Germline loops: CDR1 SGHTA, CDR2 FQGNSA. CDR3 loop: CASSPQREADTQYF. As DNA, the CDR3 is TGTGCCAGCAGCCCCCAGCGGGAGGCTGATACGCAGTATTTT. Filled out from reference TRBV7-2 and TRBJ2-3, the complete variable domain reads GAGVSQSPSNKVTEKGKDVELRCDPISGHTALYWYRQSLGQGLEFLIYFQGNSAPDKSGLPSDRFSAERTGGSVSTLTIQRTQQEDSAVYLCASSPQREADTQYFGPGTRLTVL.

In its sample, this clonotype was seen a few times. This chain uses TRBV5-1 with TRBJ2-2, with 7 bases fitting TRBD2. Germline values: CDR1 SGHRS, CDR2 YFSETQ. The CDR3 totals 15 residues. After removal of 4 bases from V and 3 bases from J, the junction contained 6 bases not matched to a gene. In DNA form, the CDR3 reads TGCGCCAGCAGCGATCAGGGAGGGGACACCGGGGAGCTGTTTTTT. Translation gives CASSDQGGDTGELFF.

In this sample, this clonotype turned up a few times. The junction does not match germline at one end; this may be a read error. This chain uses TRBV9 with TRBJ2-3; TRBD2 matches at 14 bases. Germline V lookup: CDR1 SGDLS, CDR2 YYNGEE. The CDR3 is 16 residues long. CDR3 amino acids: CASSVSPTSGGARIFF. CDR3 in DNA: TGTGCCAGCAGCGTATCCCCGACTAGCGGGGGGGCTAGGATTTTTTTT.

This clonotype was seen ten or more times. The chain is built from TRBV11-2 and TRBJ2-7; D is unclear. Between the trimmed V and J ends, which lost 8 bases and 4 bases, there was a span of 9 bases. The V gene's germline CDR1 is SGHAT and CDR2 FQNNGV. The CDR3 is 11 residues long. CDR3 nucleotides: TGTGCCAGCGCGGATGTTTACGAGCAGTACTTC. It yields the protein CASADVYEQYF.

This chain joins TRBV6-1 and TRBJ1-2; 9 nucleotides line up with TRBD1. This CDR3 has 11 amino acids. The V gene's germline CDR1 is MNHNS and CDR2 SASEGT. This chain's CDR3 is CVSTGGRGYTF. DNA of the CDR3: TGTGTCTCTACAGGGGGCAGAGGCTACACCTTC.

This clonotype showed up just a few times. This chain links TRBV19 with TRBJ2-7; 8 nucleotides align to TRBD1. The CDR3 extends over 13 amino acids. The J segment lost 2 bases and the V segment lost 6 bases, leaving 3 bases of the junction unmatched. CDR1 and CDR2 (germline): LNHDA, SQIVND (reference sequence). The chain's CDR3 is CASRSDRAYEQYF. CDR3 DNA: TGTGCCAGTAGATCGGACAGGGCCTACGAGCAGTACTTC.

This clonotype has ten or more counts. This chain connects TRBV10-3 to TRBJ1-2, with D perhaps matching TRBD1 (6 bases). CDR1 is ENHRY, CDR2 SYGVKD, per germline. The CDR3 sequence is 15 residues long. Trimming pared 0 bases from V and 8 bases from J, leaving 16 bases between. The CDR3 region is CAISESNRVKGGYTF. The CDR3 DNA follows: TGTGCCATCAGTGAGTCGAACAGGGTAAAAGGCGGCTACACCTTC.

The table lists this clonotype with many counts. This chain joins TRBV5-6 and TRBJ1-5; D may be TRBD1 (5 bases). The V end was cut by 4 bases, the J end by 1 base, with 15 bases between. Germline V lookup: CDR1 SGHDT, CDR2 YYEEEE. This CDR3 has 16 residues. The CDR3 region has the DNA TGTGCCAGCAGCCCTGACAGAGGTACGAGCAATCAGCCCCAGCATTTT. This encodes CASSPDRGTSNQPQHF.

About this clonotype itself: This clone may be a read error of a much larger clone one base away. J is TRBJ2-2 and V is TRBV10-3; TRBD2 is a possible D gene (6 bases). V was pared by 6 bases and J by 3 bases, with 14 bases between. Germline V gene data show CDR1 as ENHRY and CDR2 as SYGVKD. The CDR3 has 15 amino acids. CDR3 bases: TGTGCCATCAGCGCCGCCGGGGAGGACACCGGGGAGCTGTTTTTT. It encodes CAISAAGEDTGELFF.

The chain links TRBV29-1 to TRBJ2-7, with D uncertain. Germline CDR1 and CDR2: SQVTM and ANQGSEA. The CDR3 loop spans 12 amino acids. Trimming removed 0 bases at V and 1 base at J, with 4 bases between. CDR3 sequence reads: CSVEDGSYEQYF. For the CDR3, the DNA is TGCAGCGTTGAAGATGGGTCCTACGAGCAGTACTTC.

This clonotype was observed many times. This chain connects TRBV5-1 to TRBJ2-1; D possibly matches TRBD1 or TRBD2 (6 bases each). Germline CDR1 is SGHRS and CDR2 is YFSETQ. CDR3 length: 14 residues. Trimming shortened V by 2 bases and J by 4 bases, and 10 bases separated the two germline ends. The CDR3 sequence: CASSFGGGYNEQFF. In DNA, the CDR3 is TGCGCCAGCAGCTTCGGGGGCGGATACAATGAGCAGTTCTTC.

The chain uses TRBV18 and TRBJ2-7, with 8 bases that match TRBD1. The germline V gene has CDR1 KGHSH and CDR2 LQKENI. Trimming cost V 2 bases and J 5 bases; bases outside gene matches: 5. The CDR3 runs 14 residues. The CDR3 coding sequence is TGTGCCAGCTCACCATCCACAGGGGGAGACGAGCAGTACTTC. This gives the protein CASSPSTGGDEQYF.

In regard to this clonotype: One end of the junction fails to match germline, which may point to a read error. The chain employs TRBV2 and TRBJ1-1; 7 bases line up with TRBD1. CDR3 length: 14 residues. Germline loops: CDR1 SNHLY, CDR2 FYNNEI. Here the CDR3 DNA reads TGTACCAGCATACGGGAGGGGGCTGCAACTGAAGCTTTCTTT. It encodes CTSIREGAATEAFF.

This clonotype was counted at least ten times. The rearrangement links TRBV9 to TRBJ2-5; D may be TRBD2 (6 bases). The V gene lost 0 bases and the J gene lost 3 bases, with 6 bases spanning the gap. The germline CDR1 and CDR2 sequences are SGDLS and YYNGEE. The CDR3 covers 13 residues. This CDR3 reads CASSVGGKETQYF. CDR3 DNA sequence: TGTGCCAGCAGCGTAGGCGGGAAAGAGACCCAGTACTTC.

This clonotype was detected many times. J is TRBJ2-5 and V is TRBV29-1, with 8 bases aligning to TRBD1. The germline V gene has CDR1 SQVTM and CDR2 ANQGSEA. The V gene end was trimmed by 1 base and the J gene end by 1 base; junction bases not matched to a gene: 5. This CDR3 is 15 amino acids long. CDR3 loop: CSVEGGQGSQETQYF. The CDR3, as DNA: TGCAGCGTTGAAGGTGGACAGGGCAGCCAAGAGACCCAGTACTTC.

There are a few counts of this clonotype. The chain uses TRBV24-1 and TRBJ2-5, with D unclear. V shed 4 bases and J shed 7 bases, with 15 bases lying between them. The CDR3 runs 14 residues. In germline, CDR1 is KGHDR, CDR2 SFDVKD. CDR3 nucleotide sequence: TGTGCCACCAGTGAAGGAGACATTCGCCCGACCCAGTACTTC. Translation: CATSEGDIRPTQYF.

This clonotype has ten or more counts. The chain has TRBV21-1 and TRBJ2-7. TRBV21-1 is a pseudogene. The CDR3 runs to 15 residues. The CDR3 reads CASSKGSGGTYEQYF. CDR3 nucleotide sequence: TGTGCCAGCAGCAAAGGGAGCGGGGGCACCTACGAGCAGTACTTC.

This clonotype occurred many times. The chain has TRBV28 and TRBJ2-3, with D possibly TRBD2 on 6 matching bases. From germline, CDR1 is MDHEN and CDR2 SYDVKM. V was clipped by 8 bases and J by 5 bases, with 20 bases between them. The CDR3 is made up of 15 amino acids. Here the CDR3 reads CASGGARDFLDTQYF. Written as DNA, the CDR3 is TGTGCCAGCGGAGGAGCACGGGACTTCTTAGATACGCAGTATTTT.

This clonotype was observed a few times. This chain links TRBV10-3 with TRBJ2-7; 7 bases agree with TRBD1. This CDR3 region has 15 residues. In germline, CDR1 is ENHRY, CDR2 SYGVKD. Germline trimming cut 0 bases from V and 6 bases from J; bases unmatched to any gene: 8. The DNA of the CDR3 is TGTGCCATCAGTGAGTCCGACAGGGCAGGGCGCGAGCAGTACTTC. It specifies CAISESDRAGREQYF.

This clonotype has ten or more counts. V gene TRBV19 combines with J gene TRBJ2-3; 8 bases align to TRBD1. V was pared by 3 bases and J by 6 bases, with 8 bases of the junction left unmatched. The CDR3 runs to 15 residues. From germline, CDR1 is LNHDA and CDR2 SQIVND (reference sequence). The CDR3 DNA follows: TGTGCCAGTAGTATGGACAGGGCCGTTTATGATACGCAGTATTTT. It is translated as CASSMDRAVYDTQYF.